This T cell receptor (beta chain) was retrieved from a study of T-cell reconstitution after alpha-beta-depleted transplantation in children. This clonotype was detected a few times. Trimming removed 6 bases from V and 8 bases from J, with 13 bases in between. The CDR3 covers 13 residues. Germline lookup yields CDR1 MNHNY and CDR2 SVGAGI (reference sequence). The library targeted TCRbeta and was prepared with unique molecular identifiers. From the PCR reads, TCRdb called clonotypes with MiXCR, one entry per CDR3 protein. The table has roughly 500,000 distinct CDR3 sequences, 30% to 35% seen once. The sequence came from a human donor who donated a stem cell graft to a child with aplastic anemia. Material: PBMCs from the stem cell graft donor, obtained from the stem cell graft. The chain is built from TRBV6-6 and TRBJ1-4, with no clear D. For the CDR3, the DNA is TGTGCCAGCAGAGACACCCGGGCGGAAAAACTGTTTTTT. Its translation: CASRDTRAEKLFF.